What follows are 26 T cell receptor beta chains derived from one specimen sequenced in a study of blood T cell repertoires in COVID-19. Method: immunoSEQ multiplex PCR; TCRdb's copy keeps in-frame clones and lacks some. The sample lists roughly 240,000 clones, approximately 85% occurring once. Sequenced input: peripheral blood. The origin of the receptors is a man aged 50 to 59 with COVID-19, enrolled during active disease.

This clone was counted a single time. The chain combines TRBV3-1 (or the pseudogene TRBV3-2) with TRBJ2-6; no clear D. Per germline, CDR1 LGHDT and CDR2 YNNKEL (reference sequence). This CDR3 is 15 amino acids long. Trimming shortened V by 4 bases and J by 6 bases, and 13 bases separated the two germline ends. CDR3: CASSRLELSANVLTF. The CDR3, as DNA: TGTGCCAGCAGCCGACTGGAACTCTCGGCCAACGTCCTGACTTTC.

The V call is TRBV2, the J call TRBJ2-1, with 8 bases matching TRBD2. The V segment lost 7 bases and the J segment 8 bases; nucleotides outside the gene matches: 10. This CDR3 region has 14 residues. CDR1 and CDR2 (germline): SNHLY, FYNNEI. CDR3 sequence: CASTGAGVLYEQFF. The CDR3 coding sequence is TGTGCCAGCACGGGAGCGGGGGTATTATATGAGCAGTTCTTC.

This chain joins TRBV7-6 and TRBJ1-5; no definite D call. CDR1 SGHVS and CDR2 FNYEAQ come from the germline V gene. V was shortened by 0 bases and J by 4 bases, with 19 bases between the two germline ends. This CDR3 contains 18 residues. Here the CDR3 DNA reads TGTGCCAGCAGCTTAGCAGGAGGCGCGGGTGTCGGGAATCAGCCCCAGCATTTT. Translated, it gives CASSLAGGAGVGNQPQHF.

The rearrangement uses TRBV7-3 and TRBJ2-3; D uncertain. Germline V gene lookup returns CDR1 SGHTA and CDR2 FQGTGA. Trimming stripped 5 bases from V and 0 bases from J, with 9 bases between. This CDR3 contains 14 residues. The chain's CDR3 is CASSPFGSTDTQYF. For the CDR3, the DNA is TGTGCCAGCAGCCCCTTCGGGAGCACAGATACGCAGTATTTT.

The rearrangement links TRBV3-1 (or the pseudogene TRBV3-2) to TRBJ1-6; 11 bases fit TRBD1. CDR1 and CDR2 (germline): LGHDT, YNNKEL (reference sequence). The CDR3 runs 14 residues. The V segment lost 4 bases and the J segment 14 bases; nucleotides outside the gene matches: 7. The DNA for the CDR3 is TGTGCCAGCAGCCTGGGGACAGGGGGTACGGCCCTCCACTTT. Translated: CASSLGTGGTALHF.

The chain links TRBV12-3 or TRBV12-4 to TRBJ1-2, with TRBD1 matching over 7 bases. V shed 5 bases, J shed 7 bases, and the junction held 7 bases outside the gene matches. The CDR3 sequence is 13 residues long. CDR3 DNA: TGTGCCAGCAGTAGACAGGGCGGCGGTGGCTACACCTTC. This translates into CASSRQGGGGYTF.

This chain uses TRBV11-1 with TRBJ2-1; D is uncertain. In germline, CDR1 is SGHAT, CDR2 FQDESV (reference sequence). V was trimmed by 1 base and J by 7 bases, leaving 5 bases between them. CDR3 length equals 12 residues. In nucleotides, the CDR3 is TGTGCCAGCAGCTTAGGTAATAATGAGCAGTTCTTC. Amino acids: CASSLGNNEQFF.

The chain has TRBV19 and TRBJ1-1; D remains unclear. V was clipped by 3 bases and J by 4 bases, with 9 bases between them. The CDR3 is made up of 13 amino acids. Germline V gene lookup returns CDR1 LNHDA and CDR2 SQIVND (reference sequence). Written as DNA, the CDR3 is TGTGCCAGTAGTATTGGGCTGAGCACTGAAGCTTTCTTT. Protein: CASSIGLSTEAFF.

The CDR3 region is CASSQAQTSGDWDTQYF. CDR3 DNA sequence: TGCGCCAGCAGCCAGGCCCAGACTAGCGGGGATTGGGATACGCAGTATTTT. The chain uses TRBV4-1 and TRBJ2-3; 11 bases line up with TRBD2. After removal of 3 bases from V and 6 bases from J, the junction contained 11 bases not matched to a gene. From germline, CDR1 is MGHRA and CDR2 YSYEKL. The CDR3 totals 17 residues.

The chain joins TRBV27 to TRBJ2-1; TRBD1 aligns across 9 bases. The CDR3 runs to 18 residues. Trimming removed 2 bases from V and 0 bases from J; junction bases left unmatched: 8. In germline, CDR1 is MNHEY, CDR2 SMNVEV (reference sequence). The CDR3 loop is CASSLDRTGEISYNEQFF. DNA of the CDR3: TGTGCCAGCAGTTTAGACCGGACAGGGGAAATCTCCTACAATGAGCAGTTCTTC.

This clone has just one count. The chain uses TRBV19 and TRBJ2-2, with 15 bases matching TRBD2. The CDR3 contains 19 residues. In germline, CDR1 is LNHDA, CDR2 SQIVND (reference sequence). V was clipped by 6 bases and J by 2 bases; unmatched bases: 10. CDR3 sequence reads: CASSPSPGLAGGNTGELFF. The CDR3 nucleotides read TGTGCCAGTAGCCCTTCTCCGGGACTAGCGGGGGGTAACACCGGGGAGCTGTTTTTT.

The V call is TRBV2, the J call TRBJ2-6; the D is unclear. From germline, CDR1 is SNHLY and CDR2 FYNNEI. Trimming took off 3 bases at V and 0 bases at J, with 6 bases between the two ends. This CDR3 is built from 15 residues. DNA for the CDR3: TGTGCCAGCAGTGATCCCTACTCTGGGGCCAACGTCCTGACTTTC. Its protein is CASSDPYSGANVLTF. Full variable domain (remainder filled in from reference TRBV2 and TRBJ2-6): EPEVTQTPSHQVTQMGQEVILRCVPISNHLYFYWYRQILGQKVEFLVSFYNNEISEKSEIFDDQFSVERPDGSNFTLKIRSTKLEDSAMYFCASSDPYSGANVLTFGAGSRLTVL.

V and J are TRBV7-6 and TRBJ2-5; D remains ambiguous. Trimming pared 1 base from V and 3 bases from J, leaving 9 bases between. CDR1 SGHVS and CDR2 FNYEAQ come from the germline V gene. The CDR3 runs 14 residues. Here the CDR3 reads CASSLGPREETQYF. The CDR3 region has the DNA TGTGCCAGCAGCTTAGGGCCACGGGAAGAGACCCAGTACTTC.

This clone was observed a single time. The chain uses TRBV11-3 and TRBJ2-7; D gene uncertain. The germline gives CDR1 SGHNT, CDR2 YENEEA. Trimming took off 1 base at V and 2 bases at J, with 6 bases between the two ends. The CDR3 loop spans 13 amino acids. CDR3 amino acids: CASSLGPTYEQYF. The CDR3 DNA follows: TGTGCCAGCAGCTTAGGTCCTACCTACGAGCAGTACTTC.

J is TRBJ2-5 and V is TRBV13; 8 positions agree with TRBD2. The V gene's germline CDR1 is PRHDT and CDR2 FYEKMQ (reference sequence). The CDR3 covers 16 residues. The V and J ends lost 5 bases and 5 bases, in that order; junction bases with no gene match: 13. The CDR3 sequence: CASSLKAAGGSETQYF. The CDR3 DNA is TGTGCCAGCAGCCTCAAAGCTGCGGGGGGTAGTGAGACCCAGTACTTC.

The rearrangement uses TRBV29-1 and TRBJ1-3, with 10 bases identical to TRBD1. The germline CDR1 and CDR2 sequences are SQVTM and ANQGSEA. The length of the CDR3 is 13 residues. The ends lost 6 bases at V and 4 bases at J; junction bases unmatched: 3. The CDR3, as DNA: TGCAGCGTCAGGGGACAGGGGGGAAACACCATATATTTT. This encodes CSVRGQGGNTIYF.

This CDR3 is CASRGGGSGNTIYF. DNA of the CDR3: TGTGCCAGCAGGGGCGGGGGCTCTGGAAACACCATATATTTT. This chain joins TRBV7-9 and TRBJ1-3; possibly TRBD1 for D (5 bases). The germline V and J ends were trimmed by 6 bases and 0 bases, with 9 bases remaining between them. Germline-derived CDR1 and CDR2 are SEHNR and FQNEAQ (reference sequence). This CDR3 is 14 amino acids long.

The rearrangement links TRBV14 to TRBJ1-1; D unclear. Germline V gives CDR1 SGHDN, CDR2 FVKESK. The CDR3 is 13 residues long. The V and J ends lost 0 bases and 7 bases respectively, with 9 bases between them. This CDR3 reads CASSQDGVVEAFF. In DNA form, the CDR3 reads TGTGCCAGCAGCCAAGACGGGGTGGTTGAAGCTTTCTTT.

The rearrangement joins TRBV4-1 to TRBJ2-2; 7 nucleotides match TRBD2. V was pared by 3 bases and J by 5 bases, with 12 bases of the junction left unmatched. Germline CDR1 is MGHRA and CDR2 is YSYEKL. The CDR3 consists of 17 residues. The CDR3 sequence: CASSQSPGLSRTGELFF. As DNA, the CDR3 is TGCGCCAGCAGCCAGTCTCCGGGACTATCGCGGACCGGGGAGCTGTTTTTT.

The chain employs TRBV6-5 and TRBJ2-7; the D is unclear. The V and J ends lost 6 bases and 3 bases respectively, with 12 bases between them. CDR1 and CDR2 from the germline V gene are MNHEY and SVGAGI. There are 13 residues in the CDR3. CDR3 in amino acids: CASSSEASYEQYF. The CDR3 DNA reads TGTGCCAGCAGCTCCGAGGCGAGCTACGAGCAGTACTTC.

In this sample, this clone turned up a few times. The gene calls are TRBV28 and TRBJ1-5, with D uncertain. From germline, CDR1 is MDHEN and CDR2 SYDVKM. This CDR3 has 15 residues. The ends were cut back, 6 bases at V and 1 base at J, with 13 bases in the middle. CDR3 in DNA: TGTGCCAGCAGCCGCAGTATCGCCAGCAATCAGCCCCAGCATTTT. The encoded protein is CASSRSIASNQPQHF.

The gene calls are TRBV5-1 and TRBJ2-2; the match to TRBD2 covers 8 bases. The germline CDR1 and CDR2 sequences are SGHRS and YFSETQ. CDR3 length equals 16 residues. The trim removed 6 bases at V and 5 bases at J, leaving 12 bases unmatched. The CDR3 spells CASTETSVLGTGELFF. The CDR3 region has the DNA TGCGCCAGCACCGAGACTAGCGTGCTCGGTACCGGGGAGCTGTTTTTT.

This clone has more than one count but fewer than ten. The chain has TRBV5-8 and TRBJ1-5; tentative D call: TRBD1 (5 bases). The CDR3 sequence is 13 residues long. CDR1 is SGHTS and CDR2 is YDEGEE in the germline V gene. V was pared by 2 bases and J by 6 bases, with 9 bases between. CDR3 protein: CASSLGVGQPQHF. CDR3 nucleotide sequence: TGTGCCAGCAGCTTAGGGGTGGGTCAGCCCCAGCATTTT.

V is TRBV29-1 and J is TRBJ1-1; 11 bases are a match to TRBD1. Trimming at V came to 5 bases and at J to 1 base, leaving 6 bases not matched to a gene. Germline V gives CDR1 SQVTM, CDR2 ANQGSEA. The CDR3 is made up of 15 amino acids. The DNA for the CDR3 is TGCAGCGTTCGGGGGACAGGGGGGCAGAACACTGAAGCTTTCTTT. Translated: CSVRGTGGQNTEAFF.

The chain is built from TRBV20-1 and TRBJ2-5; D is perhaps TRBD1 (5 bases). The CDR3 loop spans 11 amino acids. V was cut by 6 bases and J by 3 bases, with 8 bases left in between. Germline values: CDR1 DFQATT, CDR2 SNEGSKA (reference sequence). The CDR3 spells CSAKTEETQYF. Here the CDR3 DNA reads TGCAGTGCCAAGACAGAAGAGACCCAGTACTTC.

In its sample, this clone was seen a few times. The CDR3 spells CASAYEGVTEAFF. Here the CDR3 DNA reads TGTGCCAGCGCTTACGAGGGGGTGACTGAAGCTTTCTTT. The J gene is TRBJ1-1, the V gene TRBV7-9, with D tentatively TRBD1 (6 bases). Trimming left V 8 bases short and J 5 bases short, with 15 bases between. The CDR3 has 13 amino acids. The germline V gene encodes CDR1 SEHNR and CDR2 FQNEAQ (reference sequence).